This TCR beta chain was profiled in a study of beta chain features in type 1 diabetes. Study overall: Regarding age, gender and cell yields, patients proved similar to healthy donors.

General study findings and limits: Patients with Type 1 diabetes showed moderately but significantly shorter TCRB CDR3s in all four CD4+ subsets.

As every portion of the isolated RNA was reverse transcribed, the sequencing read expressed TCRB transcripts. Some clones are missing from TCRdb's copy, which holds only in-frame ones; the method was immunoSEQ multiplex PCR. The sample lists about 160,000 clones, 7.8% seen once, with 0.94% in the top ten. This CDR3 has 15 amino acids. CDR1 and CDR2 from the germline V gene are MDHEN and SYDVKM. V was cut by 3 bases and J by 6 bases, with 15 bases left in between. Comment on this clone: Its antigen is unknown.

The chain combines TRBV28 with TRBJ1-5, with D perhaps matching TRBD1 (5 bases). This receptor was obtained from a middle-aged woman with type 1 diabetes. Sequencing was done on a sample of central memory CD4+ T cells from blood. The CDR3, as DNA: TGTGCCAGCAGTTTTCCCGGGGGTGAGAGTCAGCCCCAGCATTTT. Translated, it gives CASSFPGGESQPQHF.